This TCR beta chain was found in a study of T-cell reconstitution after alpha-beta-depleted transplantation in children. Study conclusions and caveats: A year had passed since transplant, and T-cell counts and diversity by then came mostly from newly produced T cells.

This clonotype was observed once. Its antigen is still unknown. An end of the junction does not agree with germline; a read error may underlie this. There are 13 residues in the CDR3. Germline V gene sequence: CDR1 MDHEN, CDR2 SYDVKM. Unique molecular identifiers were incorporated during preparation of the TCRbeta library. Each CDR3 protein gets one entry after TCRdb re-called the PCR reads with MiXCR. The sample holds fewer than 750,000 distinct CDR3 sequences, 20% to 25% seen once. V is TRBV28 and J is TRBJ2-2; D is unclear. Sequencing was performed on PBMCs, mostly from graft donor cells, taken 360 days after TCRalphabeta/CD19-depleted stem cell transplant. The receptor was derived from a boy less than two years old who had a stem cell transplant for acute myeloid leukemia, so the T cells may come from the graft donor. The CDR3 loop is CAGRIRTGGELFF. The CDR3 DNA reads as TGTGCCGGCAGAATTAGGACGGGCGGGGAGCTGTTTTTT.